These T cell receptor beta chains were read from a single sample in a study of shared T cell receptors in the human thymus. The table came from immunoSEQ multiplex PCR; TCRdb's copy has only in-frame clones and leaves some out. Of 600,000 to 900,000 clones in the sample, 80% to 90% were seen once. Separately, the same data were catalogued under a study of human thymus T cells.

The specimen was thymocytes. Receptor source: a girl less than two years old with a congenital heart defect. Both conserved end residues are part of each CDR3. Fields, in order: CDR3 length, V gene, J gene, D gene, clone size, CDR3 protein, CDR3 DNA. A D gene is named only where the DNA matches it firmly. Rows give clone size only sometimes, using once, few, many, or a class for an expanded clone.

>14|TRBV27|TRBJ2-5|TRBD2|-
CASSIRLASETQYF
TGTGCCAGCAGTATTCGACTAGCTTCGGAGACCCAGTACTTC
>16|TRBV4-1|TRBJ2-2|-|-
CASSPRGRGRTGELFF
TGCGCCAGCAGCCCTAGAGGCAGGGGAAGAACCGGGGAGCTGTTTTTT
>12|TRBV2|TRBJ1-1|-|-
CASREVVTEAFF
TGTGCCAGCAGGGAGGTGGTGACTGAAGCTTTCTTT
>16|TRBV5-6|TRBJ2-3|TRBD2|-
CASSLVLAGDTDTQYF
TGTGCCAGCAGCTTGGTCCTAGCGGGGGACACAGATACGCAGTATTTT
>16|TRBV14|TRBJ1-1|TRBD1|-
CASTKIVSGGNTEAFF
TGTGCCAGCACAAAGATCGTATCAGGGGGGAACACTGAAGCTTTCTTT
>17|TRBV7-2|TRBJ2-7|-|-
CASSLAHGTLKVYEQYF
TGTGCCAGCAGCTTAGCGCACGGGACTCTTAAAGTGTACGAGCAGTACTTC
>15|TRBV5-5|TRBJ2-7|TRBD1|-
CASSPPGTGGYEQYF
TGTGCCAGCAGCCCCCCAGGGACAGGGGGCTACGAGCAGTACTTC
>16|TRBV4-3|TRBJ2-1|-|-
CASSRSPGLRDNEQFF
TGCGCCAGCAGCCGCAGCCCGGGACTCCGAGACAATGAGCAGTTCTTC
>16|TRBV9|TRBJ1-2|TRBD1|once
CASSPHRDSARYGYTF
TGTGCCAGCAGCCCTCATCGGGACAGCGCAAGGTATGGCTACACCTTC
>17|TRBV27|TRBJ1-1|-|-
CASSCVPSRGVNTEAFF
TGTGCCAGCAGTTGCGTCCCTTCTCGGGGAGTGAACACTGAAGCTTTCTTT
>16|TRBV19|TRBJ2-3|-|-
CASSSRTVPSTDTQYF
TGTGCCAGTAGTTCTCGGACAGTACCTAGCACAGATACGCAGTATTTT
>16|TRBV5-6|TRBJ2-7|-|-
CASSLGSYSSSYEQYF
TGTGCCAGCAGCTTGGGATCCTATAGCAGCTCCTACGAGCAGTACTTC
>15|TRBV6-1|TRBJ1-2|-|few
CASSGEGQGIEGYTF
TGTGCCAGCAGTGGGGAGGGGCAGGGAATTGAGGGCTACACCTTC
>14|TRBV7-2|TRBJ1-3|-|few
CASTTWGEANTIYF
TGTGCCAGCACGACTTGGGGCGAAGCAAACACCATATATTTT
>12|TRBV5-5|TRBJ1-1|-|-
CASSLAFREAFF
TGTGCCAGCAGCTTGGCCTTCCGTGAAGCTTTCTTT
>14|TRBV29-1|TRBJ2-5|TRBD1|-
CSVAVRQGGETQYF
TGCAGCGTCGCCGTCCGACAGGGCGGAGAGACCCAGTACTTC
>15|TRBV6-6|TRBJ1-4|-|-
CASSYPTAVPEKLFF
TGTGCCAGCAGTTACCCGACAGCTGTTCCTGAAAAACTGTTTTTT
>15|TRBV5-3|TRBJ1-1|-|few
CARSLEAGGRAEAFF
TGTGCCAGAAGCTTGGAGGCCGGCGGGCGCGCTGAAGCTTTCTTT
>11|TRBV20-1|TRBJ1-1|-|-
CSARVVTEAFF
TGCAGTGCTAGAGTCGTCACTGAAGCTTTCTTT
>14|TRBV7-2|TRBJ2-7|TRBD1|-
CASSIGQGVYEQYF
TGTGCCAGCAGCATAGGACAGGGAGTGTACGAGCAGTACTTC
>14|TRBV27|TRBJ2-3|-|-
CASCPRRSTDTQYF
TGTGCCAGCTGCCCCCGGCGGAGCACAGATACGCAGTATTTT
>14|TRBV7-2|TRBJ2-7|TRBD2|-
CASSQTTSRAEQYF
TGTGCCAGCAGCCAAACGACTAGCAGGGCCGAGCAGTACTTC
>14|TRBV2|TRBJ1-3|-|-
CASRTYIAGNTIYF
TGTGCCAGCAGGACTTATATAGCTGGAAACACCATATATTTT
>15|TRBV28|TRBJ2-1|TRBD2|few
CASRAGLAIWYEQFF
TGTGCCAGCAGGGCGGGACTAGCGATTTGGTACGAGCAGTTCTTC
>17|TRBV4-3|TRBJ2-1|-|-
CASSQESPSAHPNEQFF
TGCGCCAGCAGCCAAGAGAGTCCTAGCGCTCACCCCAATGAGCAGTTCTTC
>12|TRBV11-2|TRBJ2-7|-|few
CASLTDGNEQYF
TGTGCCTCACTCACGGACGGGAACGAGCAGTACTTC
>13|TRBV7-2|TRBJ1-3|-|-
CASSFLSGNTIYF
TGTGCCAGCAGCTTCCTCTCTGGAAACACCATATATTTT
>12|TRBV7-2|TRBJ2-1|-|-
CASSLPVREQFF
TGTGCCAGCAGCCTTCCTGTCCGTGAGCAGTTCTTC
>14|TRBV10-1|TRBJ2-1|TRBD1|-
CASSEPGTANEQFF
TGCGCCAGCAGTGAGCCTGGGACAGCCAATGAGCAGTTCTTC
>12|TRBV25-1|TRBJ1-2|TRBD1|-
CASLDRGGGYTF
TGTGCCAGTCTGGACAGGGGAGGTGGCTACACCTTC
>16|TRBV7-2|TRBJ2-3|TRBD2|-
CASHRLAGGRTDTQYF
TGTGCCAGCCACAGGTTGGCGGGGGGCCGAACAGATACGCAGTATTTT
>15|TRBV2|TRBJ1-1|TRBD1|-
CASDPGQARQSEAFF
TGTGCCAGCGACCCGGGACAGGCTCGACAGTCTGAAGCTTTCTTT
>15|TRBV9|TRBJ2-3|-|-
CASSPDATSQDTQYF
TGTGCCAGCAGCCCCGATGCTACTTCTCAAGATACGCAGTATTTT
>15|TRBV7-9|TRBJ1-1|TRBD1|-
CASSDKDRGGTEAFF
TGTGCCAGCAGCGACAAGGACAGGGGTGGCACTGAAGCTTTCTTT
>16|TRBV28|TRBJ2-1|-|-
CASSLSLGASYNEQFF
TGTGCCAGCAGTTTATCACTGGGGGCGAGCTACAATGAGCAGTTCTTC
>15|TRBV6-1|TRBJ2-5|-|-
CASSEVTGSKETQYF
TGTGCCAGCAGTGAAGTAACCGGGTCCAAAGAGACCCAGTACTTC
>14|TRBV6-5|TRBJ1-1|-|few
CASSYTGGVTEAFF
TGTGCCAGCAGTTACACTGGCGGGGTCACTGAAGCTTTCTTT
>15|TRBV6-1|TRBJ2-1|-|-
CASSEWGPEHNEQFF
TGTGCCAGCAGTGAATGGGGGCCAGAGCACAATGAGCAGTTCTTC
>16|TRBV9|TRBJ1-1|-|-
CASSVEGRGANTEAFF
TGTGCCAGCAGCGTAGAGGGGCGGGGGGCGAACACTGAAGCTTTCTTT
>19|TRBV5-1|TRBJ1-1|-|-
CASSPTPPRTSVMNTEAFF
TGCGCCAGCAGCCCAACCCCTCCAAGGACTAGTGTCATGAACACTGAAGCTTTCTTT
>15|TRBV5-1|TRBJ1-6|-|-
CASSFARENNSPLHF
TGCGCCAGCAGCTTCGCCAGGGAAAATAATTCACCCCTCCACTTT
>13|TRBV7-8|TRBJ1-1|TRBD1|-
CASSVGTAEEAFF
TGTGCCAGCAGCGTGGGGACAGCAGAAGAAGCTTTCTTT
>17|TRBV5-6|TRBJ2-2|-|-
CASSLGQEGLSTGELFF
TGTGCCAGCAGCTTGGGGCAGGAAGGTCTTAGCACCGGGGAGCTGTTTTTT
>15|TRBV6-1|TRBJ1-5|TRBD1|-
CASSRTGPSNQPQHF
TGTGCCAGCAGCAGGACAGGGCCGAGCAATCAGCCCCAGCATTTT
>16|TRBV30|TRBJ1-1|TRBD1|-
CAWSARDREVYTEAFF
TGTGCCTGGAGTGCTCGGGACAGGGAGGTATACACTGAAGCTTTCTTT
>13|TRBV14|TRBJ2-7|-|-
CASSQDIGYEQYF
TGTGCCAGCAGCCAAGATATCGGCTACGAGCAGTACTTC
>15|TRBV15|TRBJ1-3|-|-
CATRRFGDSGNTIYF
TGTGCCACCAGGCGGTTCGGAGACTCTGGAAACACCATATATTTT
>17|TRBV4-3|TRBJ2-7|-|-
CASSQGDPVPYSYEQYF
TGCGCCAGCAGCCAAGGTGATCCCGTCCCCTACTCCTACGAGCAGTACTTC
>18|TRBV28|TRBJ1-1|TRBD1|-
CASRGGADRRGGNTEAFF
TGTGCCAGCCGAGGGGGCGCGGACCGACGAGGGGGGAACACTGAAGCTTTCTTT
>14|TRBV9|TRBJ1-2|-|-
CASRDGGGYYGYTF
TGTGCCAGCAGAGACGGCGGGGGCTACTATGGCTACACCTTC
>14|TRBV6-1|TRBJ1-2|-|few
CASILRQTNYGYTF
TGTGCCAGCATTTTGAGACAGACTAACTATGGCTACACCTTC